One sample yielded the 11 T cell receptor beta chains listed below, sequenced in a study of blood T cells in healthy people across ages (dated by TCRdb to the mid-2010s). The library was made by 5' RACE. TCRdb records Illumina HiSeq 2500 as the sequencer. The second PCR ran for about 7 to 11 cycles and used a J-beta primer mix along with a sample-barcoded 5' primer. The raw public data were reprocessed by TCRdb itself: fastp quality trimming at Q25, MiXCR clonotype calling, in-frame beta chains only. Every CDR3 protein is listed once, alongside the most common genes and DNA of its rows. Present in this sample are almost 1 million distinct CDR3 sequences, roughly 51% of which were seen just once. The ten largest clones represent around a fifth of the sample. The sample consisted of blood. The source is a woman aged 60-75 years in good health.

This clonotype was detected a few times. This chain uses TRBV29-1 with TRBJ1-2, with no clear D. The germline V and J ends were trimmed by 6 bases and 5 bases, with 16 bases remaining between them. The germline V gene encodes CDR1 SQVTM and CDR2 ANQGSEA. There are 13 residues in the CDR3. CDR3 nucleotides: TGCAGCGTGCCTGCCTCACCTACATATGGCTACACCTTC. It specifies CSVPASPTYGYTF.

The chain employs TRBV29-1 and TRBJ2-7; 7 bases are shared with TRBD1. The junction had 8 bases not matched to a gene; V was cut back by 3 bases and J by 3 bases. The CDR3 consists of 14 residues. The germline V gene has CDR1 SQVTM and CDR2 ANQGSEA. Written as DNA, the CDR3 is TGCAGCGTTGAGAGGGGACAGCATGACTACGAGCAGTACTTC. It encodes CSVERGQHDYEQYF.

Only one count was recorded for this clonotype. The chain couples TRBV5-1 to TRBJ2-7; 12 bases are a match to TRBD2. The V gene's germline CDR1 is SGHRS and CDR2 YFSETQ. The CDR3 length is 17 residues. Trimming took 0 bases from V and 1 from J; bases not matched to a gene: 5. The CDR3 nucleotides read TGCGCCAGCAGCTTGGGACTAGCGGGAGAGTTTTCCTACGAGCAGTACTTC. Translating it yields CASSLGLAGEFSYEQYF.

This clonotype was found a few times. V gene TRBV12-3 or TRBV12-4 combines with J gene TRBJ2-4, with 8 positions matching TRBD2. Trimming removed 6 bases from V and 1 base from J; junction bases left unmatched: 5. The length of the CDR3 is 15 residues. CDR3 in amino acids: CASRQRERAKNIQYF. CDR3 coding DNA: TGTGCCAGCAGGCAGCGGGAGAGGGCCAAAAACATTCAGTACTTC.

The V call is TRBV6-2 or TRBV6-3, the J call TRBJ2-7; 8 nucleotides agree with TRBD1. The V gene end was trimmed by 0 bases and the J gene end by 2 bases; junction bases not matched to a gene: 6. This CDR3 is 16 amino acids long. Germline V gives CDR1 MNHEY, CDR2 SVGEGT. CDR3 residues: CASSYSSGQVTYEQYF. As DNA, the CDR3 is TGTGCCAGCAGTTACTCTTCGGGACAGGTCACCTACGAGCAGTACTTC.

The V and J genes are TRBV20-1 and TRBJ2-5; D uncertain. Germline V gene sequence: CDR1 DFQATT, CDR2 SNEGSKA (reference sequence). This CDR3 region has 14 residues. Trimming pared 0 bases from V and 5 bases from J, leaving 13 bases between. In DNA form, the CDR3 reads TGCAGTGCTAGAGATGAGTGGTCGCAGGAGACCCAGTACTTC. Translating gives CSARDEWSQETQYF.

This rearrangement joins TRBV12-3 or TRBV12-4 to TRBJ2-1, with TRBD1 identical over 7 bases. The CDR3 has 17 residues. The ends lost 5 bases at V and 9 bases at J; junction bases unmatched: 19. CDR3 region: CASSASYDRVGAGEQFF. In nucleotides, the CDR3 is TGTGCCAGCAGTGCGAGCTATGACAGGGTAGGGGCAGGTGAGCAGTTCTTC.

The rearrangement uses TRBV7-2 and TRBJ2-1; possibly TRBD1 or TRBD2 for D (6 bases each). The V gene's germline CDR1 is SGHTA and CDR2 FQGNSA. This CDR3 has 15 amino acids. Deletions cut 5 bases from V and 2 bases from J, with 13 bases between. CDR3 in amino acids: CASSKARGAYNEQFF. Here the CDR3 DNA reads TGTGCCAGCAGCAAGGCGAGGGGGGCCTACAATGAGCAGTTCTTC.

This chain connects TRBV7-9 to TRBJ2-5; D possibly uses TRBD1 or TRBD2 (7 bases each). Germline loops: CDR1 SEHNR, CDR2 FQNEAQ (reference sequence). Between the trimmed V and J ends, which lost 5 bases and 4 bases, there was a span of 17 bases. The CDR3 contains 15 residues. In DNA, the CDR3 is TGTGCCAGCAGCCCTCAGGGGGGGGCGGCAGAGACCCAGTACTTC. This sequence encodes CASSPQGGAAETQYF.

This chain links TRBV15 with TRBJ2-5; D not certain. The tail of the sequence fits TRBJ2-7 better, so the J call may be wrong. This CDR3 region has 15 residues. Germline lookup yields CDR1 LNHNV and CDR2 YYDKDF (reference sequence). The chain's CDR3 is CATSRDPRTSYEQYF. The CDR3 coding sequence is TGTGCCACCAGCAGAGACCCTAGGACCTCCTACGAGCAGTACTTC.

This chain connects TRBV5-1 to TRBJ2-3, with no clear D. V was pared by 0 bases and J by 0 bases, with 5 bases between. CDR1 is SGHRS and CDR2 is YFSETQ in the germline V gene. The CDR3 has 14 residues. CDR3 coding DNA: TGCGCCAGCAGCTTGGCTTGGAGCACAGATACGCAGTATTTT. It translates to CASSLAWSTDTQYF.